This T cell receptor beta chain came from a study of T cell responses to AZD1222 COVID-19 vaccine. This CDR3 contains 15 residues. Trimming cost V 6 bases and J 3 bases; bases outside gene matches: 6. Germline-derived CDR1 and CDR2 are LNHDA and SQIVND (reference sequence). Whole-study findings and limits: Among the donors, most were white British and more were female, and clonal diversity was possibly underestimated.

Clones were read by immunoSEQ multiplex PCR, and TCRdb kept only the in-frame ones, dropping some. The sample lists about 160,000 clones, about 90% occurring once. This clone was seen a few times. The antigen is unknown. The sequencing here drew on peripheral blood, taken on day 0 of AZD1222 vaccination. The chain couples TRBV19 to TRBJ2-3; TRBD2 agrees at 10 bases. The origin of this receptor is an adult in good health. CDR3 in DNA: TGTGCCAGTAGGCCCCTAGCGGGAGATACAGATACGCAGTATTTT. Protein: CASRPLAGDTDTQYF.